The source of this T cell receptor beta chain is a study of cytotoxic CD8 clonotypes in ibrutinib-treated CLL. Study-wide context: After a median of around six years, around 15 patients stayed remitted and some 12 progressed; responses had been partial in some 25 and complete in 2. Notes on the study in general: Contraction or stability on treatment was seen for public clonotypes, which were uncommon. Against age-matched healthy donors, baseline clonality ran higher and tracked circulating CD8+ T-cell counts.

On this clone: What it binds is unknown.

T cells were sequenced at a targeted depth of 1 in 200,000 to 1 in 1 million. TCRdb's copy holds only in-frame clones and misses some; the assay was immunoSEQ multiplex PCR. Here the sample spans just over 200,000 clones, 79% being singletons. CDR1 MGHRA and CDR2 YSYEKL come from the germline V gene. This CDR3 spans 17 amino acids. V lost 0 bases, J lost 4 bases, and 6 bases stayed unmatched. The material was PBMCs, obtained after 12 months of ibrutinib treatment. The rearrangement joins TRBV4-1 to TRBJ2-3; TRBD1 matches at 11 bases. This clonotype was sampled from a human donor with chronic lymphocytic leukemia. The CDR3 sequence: CASSQDRRDRGSDTQYF. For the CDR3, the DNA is TGCGCCAGCAGCCAAGACAGAAGGGACAGGGGGTCAGATACGCAGTATTTT.